This T cell receptor (beta chain) was found in a study of shared clonotypes between healthy human individuals (dated by TCRdb to the early 2020s). Context from the whole study: The cohort comprised a couple of women and a few men aged 18 to 49 years. For each donor, three plates each were used for CD4 naive and CD4 memory, two plates were used for CD8 naive, and one plate was used for CD8 memory. The study deeply sequenced blood TCR repertoires of about five healthy adults to estimate repertoire size and the extent of clonotype sharing between individuals. To increase sequencing depth and limit assay-specific biases, TCR repertoire library preparation and sequencing were carried out by different laboratories using diverse techniques. Leukapheresis yielded between about 0.94 and 8.9 billion PBMCs per donor. The full study reports these points: Only blood was sampled, and tissue TCR repertoires likely differ from those in blood. Estimated clonotype richness was generally larger for naive than for memory subsets. Compared with non-shared clonotypes, the clonotypes found in all four sorted-subset donors had higher generation probabilities. Even with the large sequencing depth, rarefaction of the sorted-subset datasets indicated that sequencing was incomplete. The small number of donors limited the genetic and exposure-history diversity represented. Pairwise subsampling indicated that sequencing depth was expected to affect the degree of clonotype sharing among donors. Across four donors, roughly 5% of naive CD4, 3.5% of naive CD8, 2.3% of memory CD4, and over 0.35% of memory CD8 clonotypes were shared.

The donors were healthy, HIV-negative adults with no recently reported acute infections or vaccinations. Every donor was a Caucasian adult residing in Nashville, Tennessee, USA. CD4+ T cells were enriched by magnetic negative selection, after which naive cells were positively selected on CD45RA and the negative fraction was taken as the memory subset. Blood was obtained by leukapheresis, after which PBMCs were separated by Ficoll-Histopaque density gradient centrifugation and cryopreserved in liquid nitrogen vapor phase. Purity and quantity of every magnetically sorted T cell population were checked by analytical flow cytometry. Genomic DNA was isolated from each sorted fraction and quantified by UV absorbance on a Nanodrop 2000c. TCR CDR3 regions were amplified from genomic DNA by multiplex PCR using the deep immunoSEQ assay. Extracted genomic DNA from each cell subset was distributed evenly across all wells of several immunoSEQ 96-well plates, and each plate was treated as a replicate. For sorted subsets, each replicate PCR was loaded with roughly 190 ng genomic DNA, equivalent to roughly 30,000 T cell genomes. Purified libraries were measured with a Qubit 3.0 fluorometer, size-checked on a Bioanalyzer 2100, and measured again with the KAPA Library Quantification kit. Every immunoSEQ 96-well plate was sequenced on a separate single-read 150-cycle Illumina NextSeq 550 flow cell. The study's own analysis went as follows. The immunoSEQ output contained only junctional sequences without quality scores, so filtering could not match that applied to full-length reads. To assign V/J genes and CDR3, sequences were annotated using PyIR, a Python wrapper for IgBLAST v1.9, with IMGT germline references. Reads were filtered out if the reads had weak V/J assignments (E-value above 1e-6), no CDR3, stop codons, out-of-frame junctions, or ambiguous translated residues. V3J clonotypes were defined by identical inferred V gene, J gene, and CDR3 amino acid sequence. Percentage overlap between repertoires was computed as shared unique clonotypes divided by the size of the smaller repertoire. Richness of each repertoire was evaluated using RTK rarefaction, the Chao1 estimator, and Recon v2.1 estimates of unobserved clonotypes. OLGA was used to compute generation probabilities for all TCRbeta clonotypes that the gDNA method yielded from a handful of donors. As stored in TCRdb, this immuneACCESS dataset retains in-frame rearrangements with V and J assigned. A fraction of the clones does not appear; measured against another copy, unresolved V genes explain less than half of the discrepancy, and the remainder lacks a known reason. Clone size and V and J calls were adopted from that table, with D and trimming inferred from the DNA. The sample records approximately 530,000 clones, approximately 94% of which are singletons. The top ten clonotypes cover around 0.067% of the sample.

The germline V gene specifies SGHAT as CDR1 and FQNNGV as CDR2. V drops 2 bases and J drops 8 bases, leaving 18 bases in between. From its cysteine to its phenylalanine, the CDR3 spans 15 amino acids. Only the CDR3 part of the read is kept: 45 bases, read in frame from the first base. Remarks on this clone: The specificity of this receptor is unknown. No base qualities exist here, and no much larger clone lies one base off it.

This receptor was identified in a woman younger than 45 in good health. This chain joins TRBV11-2 to TRBJ1-2; TRBD1 might be the D gene, on 5 matching bases. The source material was naive CD4+ T cells sorted from blood. In light of the paper, this sample's cell subset or site label describes: CD45RA+ positively selected. CDR3 region: CASSLPRGSPSGYTF. The DNA reads as follows: TGTGCCAGCAGCTTACCCCGGGGCTCACCTTCAGGCTACACCTTC.